This T cell receptor beta chain was sequenced in a study of blood T cell repertoires in COVID-19 (dated by TCRdb to between 2020 and 2021). A note on the overall study: The collaborator samples originated in the United States, Italy and Spain and spanned the acute and convalescent phases of COVID-19. The sample metadata nearly always contained a de-identified subject ID, COVID-19 status, age in years and sex. A freely available public database, intended as a resource for researchers studying the immune response to SARS-CoV-2, is where the repertoires were released. The prospective study material was composed of cDNA or gDNA derived from T cells, B-cell-depleted T cells, or PBMCs. The samples were drawn from two sources: the first 160 participants of the ongoing ImmuneRACE study, and some 1,300 subjects contributed by 6 global collaborators. Where available, HLA class I and class II types were obtained from metadata supplied by the sample provider rather than from assay-based typing. The dataset comprised deeply sampled blood TCRbeta repertoires from subjects exposed to, actively infected with, or recovered from COVID-19. Here is what the overall study found, with its caveats: How much clinical and demographic metadata was included differed by source and by participant, and the metadata was provided uncurated.

The immunoSEQ Assay, a bias-controlled multiplex PCR, was used to amplify TCRbeta CDR3 regions from genomic DNA. From the authors' description of their analysis: Within the assay, amplification of reference gene primers was used to estimate how many nucleated cells each sample contained. To quantify the absolute abundance of each unique TCRbeta CDR3 rearrangement, sequence reads were collapsed and filtered. Productive Simpson clonality was computed per sample as the square root of Simpson's diversity index over productive rearrangements. TCRdb retrieved this table from immuneACCESS and kept in-frame rearrangements only. Not all clones are present; in checked studies, unresolved V genes account for under half, and no reason is known for the remainder. V, J and clone size are taken as reported in that table, and D and trimming were inferred from the DNA itself. A total of 300,000 to 400,000 clones appear in this sample, 65% to 90% of them only once. Approximately 4.6% of the sample is held by the ten biggest clonotypes.

In the prospective study, participants were roughly 18 to 89 years old, resided in fewer than 25 geographic areas of the United States, and were enrolled through a virtual design. In the prospective study, cohorts were assigned on the basis of participant-reported clinical history obtained from a screening survey and a study questionnaire. Mobile phlebotomists in the prospective study collected whole blood, serum and a nasopharyngeal or oropharyngeal swab from every participant. Additional blood draws and questionnaires over an approximately 2-month period could optionally be provided by prospective study participants. Before DNA extraction, prospective study blood samples were shipped either frozen or at room temperature. To note about this clone: The specificity of this receptor is unknown. Qualities for individual bases were not recorded, and no much larger clone is one base off.

The CDR3 measures 15 amino acids from cysteine to phenylalanine. The CDR3 DNA has 45 bases and is translated from base 1. V is pared back by 0 bases and J by 8 bases, with 14 bases lying between the germline termini. Per the germline V gene, SGDLS is the CDR1 and YYNGEE is the CDR2. The sequenced sample was PBMCs or T cells enriched from blood (not recorded which). The receptor's source is a woman aged 40 to 50 with acute COVID-19. The chain uses TRBV9 and TRBJ1-4; the D gene is perhaps TRBD1, on 5 matching bases. The DNA reads TGTGCCAGCAGCGTAGAGGTCGGGGGGAAAGAAAAACTGTTTTTT. Its protein product is CASSVEVGGKEKLFF.